This T cell receptor beta chain was retrieved from a study of blood T cell repertoires in COVID-19. Study context: Whether acute or convalescent, the COVID-19 samples came from the United States, Italy and Spain. Sources were T cells, B-cell-depleted T cells, or PBMCs; the material itself was cDNA or gDNA.

Original analysis: How many nucleated cells were present was estimated from reference gene primer amplification. Some clones are missing from TCRdb's copy, which holds only in-frame ones; the method was immunoSEQ multiplex PCR. Clone size and V and J calls were adopted from that table, with D and trimming inferred from the DNA. The sample holds 250,000 to 300,000 clones, about four fifths seen once. The germline V gene has CDR1 SGHTS and CDR2 YDEGEE. The length of the CDR3 is 16 residues. Trimming removed 0 bases at V and 6 bases at J, with 16 bases between. Participants in the exposed group had met a COVID-19 case in the 2 weeks before joining the study.

This sequence originates from a man in his forties who had been exposed to COVID-19. Material for sequencing was PBMCs or T cells enriched from blood (not recorded which). The J gene is TRBJ2-1, the V gene TRBV5-8, with D maybe TRBD1 (5 bases). CDR3 region: CASSLALGSGFNEQFF. CDR3 sequence (DNA): TGTGCCAGCAGCTTGGCCCTGGGGTCAGGGTTCAATGAGCAGTTCTTC.